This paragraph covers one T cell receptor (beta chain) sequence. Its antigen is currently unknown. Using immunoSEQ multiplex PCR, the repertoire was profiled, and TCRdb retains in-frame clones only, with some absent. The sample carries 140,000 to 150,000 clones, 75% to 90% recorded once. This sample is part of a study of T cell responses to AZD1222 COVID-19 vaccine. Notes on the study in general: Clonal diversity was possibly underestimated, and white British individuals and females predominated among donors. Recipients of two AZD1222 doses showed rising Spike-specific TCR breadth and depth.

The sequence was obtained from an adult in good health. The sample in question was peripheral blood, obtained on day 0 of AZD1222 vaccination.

The CDR3 bases are TGCGCCAGCAGCTTGGGGGAAGACCGGGACAGGTGGAACACCGGGGAGCTGTTTTTT. Translation: CASSLGEDRDRWNTGELFF. V gene TRBV5-1 combines with J gene TRBJ2-2, with TRBD1 matching over 8 bases. The trim removed 0 bases at V and 1 base at J, leaving 11 bases unmatched. Germline CDR1 is SGHRS and CDR2 is YFSETQ. The CDR3 length is 19 residues.